The sequence of this T cell receptor (beta chain) was determined in a study of T cell changes during pregnancy in multiple sclerosis. Method: immunoSEQ multiplex PCR; TCRdb's copy keeps in-frame clones and lacks some. The sample includes tens of thousands of clones, 91% of them seen just once. CDR3 length: 14 residues. Looked up from germline, CDR1 is GTSNPN and CDR2 is SVGIG (reference sequence). V lost 0 bases, J lost 6 bases, and 14 bases lay in between. V and J are TRBV30 and TRBJ1-2; D is perhaps TRBD1 (6 bases). The source of this sequence is a female donor in good health, enrolled as a control in a pregnancy study. This material consisted of CD4+ T cells from peripheral blood mononuclear cells, taken in the third trimester of pregnancy. The CDR3 reads CAWSVSRGYHGYTF. Written as DNA, the CDR3 is TGTGCCTGGAGTGTATCCAGGGGCTATCATGGCTACACCTTC.